This TCR beta chain came from a study of beta chain features in type 1 diabetes. Study summary: The patients were much like the healthy donors in age, gender and cell yields. Overall study findings and caveats: For patients, the naive, central memory and Treg TCRB repertoires appeared more alike than for healthy donors. When Type 1 diabetes patients were examined, their TCRB CDR3s proved moderately but significantly shorter in all four CD4+ subsets.

One heparinised draw, averaging about 116 mL, was taken per donor. The CDR3 covers 16 residues. V shed 2 bases and J shed 0 bases, with 12 bases lying between them. Looked up from germline, CDR1 is MDHEN and CDR2 is SYDVKM. Expressed TCRB transcripts were sequenced because the isolated RNA had all been reverse transcribed beforehand. TCRdb's table, derived via immunoSEQ multiplex PCR, lists solely in-frame clones and lacks some. The data show some 330,000 clones, over 9.5% seen once. Remarks on this clone: The antigen remains unidentified.

Source material: naive CD4+ T cells from blood. The sequence was obtained from a woman aged 18-29 years with type 1 diabetes. This chain joins TRBV28 and TRBJ2-3; D possibly corresponds to TRBD1 (6 bases). This chain's CDR3 is CASSLTPGASTDTQYF. CDR3 sequence (DNA): TGTGCCAGCAGTTTAACTCCAGGGGCTAGCACAGATACGCAGTATTTT.